The 13 T cell receptor beta chains below were found in one sample sequenced in a study of Ad26.COV2.S vaccination and SARS-CoV-2 variants. Treatment meaning: some 19 received Ad26.COV2.S at low or high dose, single or two shots; roughly five received placebo; per-sample allocation not given. On day 63 after the first injection, vaccine and placebo recipients gave samples. Sequencing used immunoSEQ multiplex PCR; TCRdb keeps in-frame clones, though not all of them. The profile covers 200,000 to 300,000 clones, with 88% appearing a single time and around a tenth taken by the ten largest. Here the sequenced sample was peripheral blood, taken in a trial of Ad26.COV2.S vaccine versus placebo. These receptors originate from a person between 18 and 65 years old who received the Ad26.COV2.S COVID-19 vaccine or a placebo.

The rearrangement uses TRBV5-1 and TRBJ2-6; D possibly corresponds to TRBD2 (5 bases). Germline V gene lookup returns CDR1 SGHRS and CDR2 YFSETQ. CDR3 length: 16 amino acids. Trimming removed 2 bases from V and 0 bases from J, with 9 bases in between. In nucleotides, the CDR3 is TGCGCCAGCAGCTTATCGGGGAACTCTGGGGCCAACGTCCTGACTTTC. Its protein product is CASSLSGNSGANVLTF.

This clone appeared a single time. The genes are TRBV28 and TRBJ1-1, with D possibly TRBD1 on 6 matching bases. The CDR3 sequence is 13 residues long. Germline V gives CDR1 MDHEN, CDR2 SYDVKM. Trimming shortened V by 4 bases and J by 10 bases, and 16 bases separated the two germline ends. As DNA, the CDR3 is TGTGCCAGCAGTTCACCAGACAGGACTCGAGCTTTCTTT. Translation gives CASSSPDRTRAFF.

This clone turned up a few times. V is TRBV7-8 and J is TRBJ2-2; TRBD2 is a possible D gene (6 bases). CDR1 and CDR2 from the germline V gene are SGHVS and FQNEAQ. The CDR3 has 16 amino acids. Trimming left V 0 bases short and J 7 bases short, with 15 bases between. The CDR3 sequence: CASSLAQPGDGGELFF. In DNA form, the CDR3 reads TGTGCCAGCAGCTTAGCCCAGCCGGGAGACGGCGGGGAGCTGTTTTTT.

This clone was seen many times. The rearrangement links TRBV6-6 to TRBJ1-2; 7 bases are a match to TRBD1. Losses at the gene ends were 7 bases for V and 6 bases for J; bases not matched to a gene: 5. Germline loops: CDR1 MNHNY, CDR2 SVGAGI (reference sequence). The CDR3 loop spans 12 amino acids. For the CDR3, the DNA is TGTGCCAGCATTCGACAGGGAGATGGCTACACCTTC. Its protein is CASIRQGDGYTF.

CDR3 loop: CASSKINGGASYEQYF. CDR3 nucleotide sequence: TGTGCCAGTAGTAAGATCAACGGGGGGGCCTCCTACGAGCAGTACTTC. This rearrangement joins TRBV19 to TRBJ2-7; 8 bases are a match to TRBD2. CDR3 size: 16 residues. The germline gives CDR1 LNHDA, CDR2 SQIVND (reference sequence). Trimming at V came to 4 bases and at J to 0 bases, leaving 8 bases not matched to a gene.

This clone was seen a few times. The chain is built from TRBV15 and TRBJ1-2, with a tentative D call TRBD1 (5 bases). The CDR3 sequence is 14 residues long. The germline V and J ends were trimmed by 5 bases and 5 bases, with 15 bases remaining between them. The germline gives CDR1 LNHNV, CDR2 YYDKDF (reference sequence). CDR3 nucleotide sequence: TGTGCCACCAGCGACCGGGACCGACTTTATGGCTACACCTTC. This encodes CATSDRDRLYGYTF.

The V call is TRBV28, the J call TRBJ1-1; D not certain. The CDR3 spans 15 residues. CDR1 and CDR2 (germline): MDHEN, SYDVKM. Trimming stripped 3 bases from V and 8 bases from J, with 19 bases between. In DNA form, the CDR3 reads TGTGCCAGCAGTTTTATCAAACCGGCAGGCTTGGAAGCTTTCTTT. Protein product: CASSFIKPAGLEAFF.

This chain connects TRBV7-8 to TRBJ2-2; D is perhaps TRBD1 (6 bases). V lost 5 bases and J lost 5, with 9 bases in between. CDR1 is SGHVS, CDR2 FQNEAQ, per germline. The CDR3 consists of 13 residues. CDR3 region: CASSRGQTGELFF. The DNA of the CDR3 is TGTGCCAGCAGCCGCGGACAGACCGGGGAGCTGTTTTTT.

CDR3 DNA sequence: TGTGCCAGCAGCTCCGGCGGCGGAACAGGCACTGAAGCTTTCTTT. Its translation: CASSSGGGTGTEAFF. The genes are TRBV6-5 and TRBJ1-1, with D possibly TRBD1 on 5 matching bases. V lost 6 bases to trimming and J lost 4 bases, with 18 bases between them. The germline CDR1 and CDR2 sequences are MNHEY and SVGAGI. The CDR3 contains 15 residues.

This chain links TRBV21-1 with TRBJ2-7; TRBD2, the D gene given by the table, was not confirmed from the DNA. TRBV21-1 counts as a pseudogene. The CDR3 is 12 amino acids. CDR3 in DNA: TGTGCCAGCAGCAAAGGAGACTACGAGCAGTACTTC. As protein: CASSKGDYEQYF.

The chain employs TRBV15 and TRBJ2-5; 8 bases map to TRBD1. This CDR3 is built from 16 residues. Germline trimming cut 5 bases from V and 4 bases from J; bases unmatched to any gene: 12. Germline V CDR1 and CDR2: LNHNV, YYDKDF (reference sequence). The CDR3 spells CATSGPIQGARETQYF. CDR3 sequence (DNA): TGTGCCACCAGCGGGCCTATTCAGGGGGCTCGAGAGACCCAGTACTTC.

CDR3 nucleotide sequence: TGTGCCAGCAGCGCACACGTAACGAACACTGAAGCTTTCTTT. Amino acids: CASSAHVTNTEAFF. The chain employs TRBV9 and TRBJ1-1; D is undetermined. CDR3 length: 14 residues. From germline, CDR1 is SGDLS and CDR2 YYNGEE. The ends were cut back, 3 bases at V and 1 base at J, with 10 bases in the middle.

As concerns this clone: The sample carries other DNA sequences with the same CDR3. V gene TRBV7-2 combines with J gene TRBJ2-1; TRBD2 agrees at 10 bases. The length of the CDR3 is 15 residues. Germline-derived CDR1 and CDR2 are SGHTA and FQGNSA. J was trimmed by 6 bases and V by 5 bases; bases with no gene match: 7. The CDR3 coding sequence is TGTGCCAGCAGCCTCCTAGCGGGGGTTAGCAATGAGCAGTTCTTC. Protein product: CASSLLAGVSNEQFF.